The entry below gives a single T cell receptor beta chain sequence along with its context. What it binds is not known. These data belong to a study of beta chain features in type 1 diabetes. Whole-study results and caveats: Whether TCRB rearrangement is influenced by HLA type went unresolved here. PCR might pick shorter templates more often, in the same way for patients and controls.

Of the isolated RNA, all was reverse transcribed, and so the sequenced material was expressed TCRB transcripts. Naive, central memory and regulatory T cell samples averaged approximately 3.9 million immunoSEQ reads each. TCRdb keeps only in-frame clones here, not all; method: immunoSEQ multiplex PCR. This sample yields 250,000 to 350,000 clones, of which around 10% are seen a single time; about 0.014% belongs to the top ten. Researchers reported sorting CD4+ naive, central memory, regulatory and stem cell-like memory cells via CD45RO/CCR7/CD25/CD127/CD95/CD27. The CDR3 covers 11 residues. CDR1 is MDHEN, CDR2 SYDVKM, per germline. With 6 bases removed from V and 7 bases from J, the gap between germline ends came to 9 bases.

This receptor was obtained from a woman aged 25-40 years in good health. J is TRBJ1-2 and V is TRBV28; TRBD1 is a possible D gene (5 bases). Sequencing input: naive CD4+ T cells from blood. In DNA form, the CDR3 reads TGTGCCAGCAGCGTCCAGGGTGGCTACACCTTC. Amino acids: CASSVQGGYTF.